This T cell receptor (beta chain) was documented in a study of blood T cell repertoires in COVID-19. Study details: The study drew acute and convalescent COVID-19 samples from the United States, Italy and Spain. PBMCs, B-cell-depleted T cells, or T cells provided the cDNA or gDNA that made up the material.

Across fewer than 25 US areas, participants ranged in age from about 18 to 90 years. The V end was cut by 4 bases, the J end by 7 bases, with 28 bases between. CDR1 is KGHSY and CDR2 is FQNENV in the germline V gene. The CDR3 has 18 amino acids. The authors' processing: The authors estimated nucleated cell counts from reference gene primer amplification. Produced via immunoSEQ multiplex PCR; TCRdb's table is partial and in-frame only. V and J calls and clone size are those listed in that table; D and trimming were worked out from the DNA. The sample yields a few hundred thousand clones, approximately 84% seen once.

Sequencing was performed on PBMCs or T cells enriched from blood (not recorded which). J is TRBJ2-5 and V is TRBV16; perhaps TRBD2 as D (5 bases). This TCR was recovered from a man aged 40-49 years who had recovered from COVID-19. For the CDR3, the DNA is TGTGCCAGCAGCCGTTCCCCCCGACCCGACGGAACGGCGGGGACCCAGTACTTC. This gives the protein CASSRSPRPDGTAGTQYF.